The rows below give T cell receptor beta chains drawn from one sample of a study of blood T cell repertoires in COVID-19. Repertoires were generated with immunoSEQ multiplex PCR, while TCRdb's copy carries only in-frame clones and drops some. The table has 130,000 to 150,000 clones, over 75% seen once. Material for sequencing was peripheral blood. The receptors come from a woman in her sixties with COVID-19, enrolled during active disease. Each CDR3 is given with its conserved first and last residue. Each record gives: V gene, D gene, clone size, J gene, CDR3 protein, CDR3 DNA. D genes are given only for firm matches. Part of the rows lack a size; the others show once, few, many or a class for expanded clones.

>TRBV5-8|.|.|TRBJ1-2
CASSFFGGYTF
TGTGCCAGCAGTTTCTTCGGGGGCTACACCTTC
>TRBV3-1/TRBV3-2|TRBD2|.|TRBJ2-1
CASRSPTSGGGDEQFF
TGTGCCAGCAGGAGTCCGACTAGCGGGGGAGGCGATGAGCAGTTCTTC
>TRBV21-1|.|.|TRBJ1-1
CASSKETGERGSEAFF
TGTGCCAGCAGCAAAGAAACAGGGGAGAGGGGGTCTGAAGCTTTCTTT
>TRBV2|.|.|TRBJ1-1
CASSEPQGFDTEAFF
TGTGCCAGCAGTGAACCACAGGGCTTCGACACTGAAGCTTTCTTT
>TRBV6-2/TRBV6-3|TRBD1|.|TRBJ2-7
CASSDRRDRAYEQYF
TGTGCCAGCAGTGACCGCCGGGACAGGGCCTACGAGCAGTACTTC
>TRBV7-9|.|.|TRBJ2-5
CASDGGAQETQYF
TGTGCCAGCGACGGGGGAGCCCAAGAGACCCAGTACTTC
>TRBV4-2|.|.|TRBJ1-6
CASSQLGRVNNSPLHF
TGTGCCAGCAGCCAATTAGGGAGGGTTAATAATTCACCCCTCCACTTT
>TRBV19|TRBD1|.|TRBJ1-1
CASSNPGQGASEAFF
TGTGCCAGTAGTAACCCTGGACAGGGGGCAAGTGAAGCTTTCTTT
>TRBV6-1|.|.|TRBJ2-2
CASSEARIGANTGELFF
TGTGCCAGCAGTGAAGCGCGAATAGGGGCGAACACCGGGGAGCTGTTTTTT
>TRBV4-3|.|.|TRBJ2-7
CASSPKPGQSYEQYF
TGCGCCAGCAGCCCGAAGCCGGGACAATCCTACGAGCAGTACTTC
>TRBV5-1|.|.|TRBJ2-7
CASSLDDSSYEQYF
TGCGCCAGCAGCTTGGACGACAGCTCCTACGAGCAGTACTTC
>TRBV7-3|.|once|TRBJ2-7
CASSLGLTGVDEQYF
TGTGCCAGCAGCTTAGGCCTTACGGGGGTAGACGAGCAGTACTTC
>TRBV5-1|.|.|TRBJ2-2
CASTLGSTNTGELFF
TGCGCCAGTACCCTGGGGAGTACGAACACCGGGGAGCTGTTTTTT
>TRBV5-3|TRBD1|.|TRBJ2-7
CARSLARDRSSYEQYF
TGTGCCAGAAGCTTGGCCCGGGACAGATCCTCCTACGAGCAGTACTTC
>TRBV18|TRBD1|once|TRBJ1-1
CASSPPGTARTEAFF
TGTGCCAGCTCACCACCGGGGACAGCGCGCACTGAAGCTTTCTTT
>TRBV19|.|.|TRBJ2-7
CASSRRRASYEQYF
TGTGCCAGTAGTCGAAGGAGAGCTTCCTACGAGCAGTACTTC
>TRBV27|TRBD1|.|TRBJ1-2
CASSFGQAGYGYTF
TGTGCCAGCAGTTTCGGACAGGCCGGCTATGGCTACACCTTC
>TRBV12-5|TRBD1|.|TRBJ1-1
CASGPQGVVTEAFF
TGTGCTAGTGGTCCCCAGGGGGTGGTCACTGAAGCTTTCTTT
>TRBV4-3|.|.|TRBJ2-1
CASSQEARWVEGYNEQFF
TGCGCCAGCAGCCAGGAGGCTCGCTGGGTTGAAGGATACAATGAGCAGTTCTTC
>TRBV6-2/TRBV6-3|TRBD2|.|TRBJ2-5
CASSPRTSRKEAQYF
TGTGCCAGCAGTCCGAGGACTAGCAGGAAAGAGGCCCAGTACTTC
>TRBV10-3|TRBD1|.|TRBJ2-7
CAISDPGGRSNSYEQYF
TGTGCCATCAGTGACCCAGGGGGCCGAAGTAATTCCTACGAGCAGTACTTC
>TRBV7-9|TRBD1|.|TRBJ1-2
CASSWADRGYGYTF
TGTGCCAGCAGCTGGGCGGACAGGGGCTATGGCTACACCTTC
>TRBV29-1|.|.|TRBJ1-3
CSVESGSGNTIYF
TGCAGCGTTGAATCGGGGTCTGGAAACACCATATATTTT
>TRBV4-2|TRBD1|.|TRBJ2-3
CASGQVSTDTQYF
TGTGCCAGCGGACAGGTTAGCACAGATACGCAGTATTTT
>TRBV9|TRBD2|few|TRBJ2-1
CASSSSGGAQFF
TGTGCCAGCAGCTCTAGCGGGGGGGCTCAGTTCTTC
>TRBV5-1|.|.|TRBJ2-7
CASSFQGGSSEQYF
TGCGCCAGCAGCTTTCAGGGTGGTAGTTCCGAGCAGTACTTC
>TRBV19|TRBD2|.|TRBJ2-3
CASRTLLAGSTDTQYF
TGTGCCAGTAGAACACTATTAGCGGGTAGCACAGATACGCAGTATTTT
>TRBV12-5|.|once|TRBJ1-2
CASSWRVDYGYTF
TGTGCTAGTTCCTGGCGGGTAGACTATGGCTACACCTTC
>TRBV6-1|.|.|TRBJ1-6
CASSEALVTAVYNSPLHF
TGTGCCAGCAGTGAAGCCCTAGTTACGGCAGTTTATAATTCACCCCTCCACTTT
>TRBV12-5|TRBD1|.|TRBJ1-5
CASPQGFRNQPQHF
TGTGCTAGCCCACAGGGGTTTCGAAATCAGCCCCAGCATTTT
>TRBV2|.|.|TRBJ2-5
CASTPQGQPSLTQYF
TGTGCCAGCACTCCCCAGGGACAACCCAGTTTAACCCAGTACTTC
>TRBV19|.|.|TRBJ2-7
CASASGNPTYEQYF
TGTGCCAGCGCCTCAGGAAATCCCACCTACGAGCAGTACTTC
>TRBV2|.|.|TRBJ1-1
CASSATRLNTEAFF
TGTGCCAGCAGTGCTACCAGGTTGAACACTGAAGCTTTCTTT
>TRBV7-3|TRBD2|.|TRBJ2-2
CASSTGGNTGELFF
TGTGCCAGCAGCACGGGGGGGAACACCGGGGAGCTGTTTTTT
>TRBV6-1|.|.|TRBJ1-2
CASSEGEGYGYTF
TGTGCCAGCAGTGAGGGGGAGGGCTATGGCTACACCTTC
>TRBV7-9|.|.|TRBJ2-2
CASSLTPANTGELFF
TGTGCCAGCAGCTTAACTCCGGCGAACACCGGGGAGCTGTTTTTT
>TRBV12-3/TRBV12-4|.|.|TRBJ2-7
CASSFGGYEQYF
TGTGCCAGCAGTTTCGGGGGCTACGAGCAGTACTTC
>TRBV11-2|TRBD2|.|TRBJ2-5
CASSLSGGFQETQYF
TGTGCCAGCAGCTTGAGCGGGGGGTTCCAAGAGACCCAGTACTTC
>TRBV27|.|.|TRBJ2-7
CASSLSSAASYEQYF
TGTGCCAGCAGTTTATCAAGCGCCGCCTCCTACGAGCAGTACTTC
>TRBV7-8|TRBD1|.|TRBJ2-1
CASSLTGVGYNEQFF
TGTGCCAGCAGCCTTACAGGGGTGGGATACAATGAGCAGTTCTTC
>TRBV11-2|.|.|TRBJ1-2
CASSPTTATVIFYGYTF
TGTGCCAGCAGCCCCACGACAGCAACCGTTATATTCTATGGCTACACCTTC
>TRBV30|.|.|TRBJ2-1
CAWRGLIEQFF
TGTGCCTGGAGGGGACTTATCGAGCAGTTCTTC
>TRBV10-3|.|.|TRBJ1-1
CAISEVRQMNTEAFF
TGTGCCATCAGTGAGGTTCGACAGATGAACACTGAAGCTTTCTTT
>TRBV5-5|TRBD1|.|TRBJ2-5
CASSLITGVQETQYF
TGTGCCAGCAGCTTAATCACAGGGGTCCAAGAGACCCAGTACTTC
>TRBV9|TRBD2|.|TRBJ2-3
CASSVVAGGILTTSTDTQYF
TGTGCCAGCAGCGTTGTAGCGGGGGGAATACTGACCACTAGCACAGATACGCAGTATTTT
>TRBV5-1|.|.|TRBJ2-7
CASSLVGVNHEQYF
TGCGCCAGCAGCTTGGTAGGGGTTAACCACGAGCAGTACTTC
>TRBV5-5|TRBD1|.|TRBJ2-3
CASSFSDRIPDTQYF
TGTGCCAGCAGCTTTTCGGACAGGATTCCAGATACGCAGTATTTT
>TRBV7-2|TRBD2|.|TRBJ2-3
CASSLSGGDTDTQYF
TGTGCCAGCAGCCTTAGCGGGGGCGACACAGATACGCAGTATTTT
>TRBV5-1|TRBD1|.|TRBJ1-1
CASSSQGQGATEAFF
TGCGCCAGCAGCAGCCAAGGACAGGGGGCCACTGAAGCTTTCTTT
>TRBV5-6|.|.|TRBJ2-7
CASSLGWRIGAYEQYF
TGTGCCAGCAGCTTGGGGTGGAGGATAGGAGCCTACGAGCAGTACTTC
>TRBV5-4|TRBD2|.|TRBJ2-5
CASSLERGGPQETQYF
TGTGCCAGCAGCTTGGAGCGGGGGGGCCCTCAAGAGACCCAGTACTTC
>TRBV6-5|TRBD1|.|TRBJ2-2
CASRLGQGAVGELFF
TGTGCCAGCAGGTTGGGACAGGGGGCGGTTGGGGAGCTGTTTTTT
>TRBV4-3|TRBD2|once|TRBJ2-5
CASSQQTSGNQETQYF
TGCGCCAGCAGCCAACAGACTAGCGGGAACCAAGAGACCCAGTACTTC
>TRBV6-5|TRBD1|few|TRBJ1-2
CASSRRTGKDYGYTF
TGTGCCAGCAGTCGTCGGACAGGGAAGGACTATGGCTACACCTTC
>TRBV19|.|.|TRBJ1-1
CASSIRGGSTEAFF
TGTGCCAGTAGTATTCGGGGTGGGAGCACTGAAGCTTTCTTT
>TRBV5-1|TRBD1|.|TRBJ2-5
CASSLALRQGVETQYF
TGCGCCAGCAGCTTGGCTCTCCGACAGGGAGTGGAGACCCAGTACTTC
>TRBV4-1|.|.|TRBJ1-1
CASLKGQGVTEAFF
TGCGCCAGCCTAAAGGGGCAGGGCGTCACTGAAGCTTTCTTT
>TRBV6-6|.|.|TRBJ2-7
CASSLERREQYF
TGTGCCAGCAGCCTTGAGCGGCGGGAGCAGTACTTC
>TRBV19|TRBD1|.|TRBJ2-3
CASKARTGTSTDTQYF
TGTGCCAGCAAAGCCCGGACAGGAACTAGCACAGATACGCAGTATTTT
>TRBV5-5|.|few|TRBJ2-5
CASSLGGSGETQYF
TGTGCCAGCAGCTTGGGAGGGAGCGGAGAGACCCAGTACTTC